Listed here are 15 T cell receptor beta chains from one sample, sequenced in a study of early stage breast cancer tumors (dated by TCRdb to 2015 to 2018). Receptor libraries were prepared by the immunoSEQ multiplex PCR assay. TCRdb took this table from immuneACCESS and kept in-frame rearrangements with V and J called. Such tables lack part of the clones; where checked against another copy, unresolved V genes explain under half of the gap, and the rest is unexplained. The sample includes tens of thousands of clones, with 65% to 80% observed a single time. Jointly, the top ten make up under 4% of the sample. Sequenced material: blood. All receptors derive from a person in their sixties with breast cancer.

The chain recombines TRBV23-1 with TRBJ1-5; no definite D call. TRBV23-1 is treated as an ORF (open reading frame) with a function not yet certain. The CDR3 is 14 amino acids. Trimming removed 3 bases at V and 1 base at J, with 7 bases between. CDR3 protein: CASSQDRSNQPQHF. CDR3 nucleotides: TGCGCCAGCAGTCAGGACCGGAGCAATCAGCCCCAGCATTTT.

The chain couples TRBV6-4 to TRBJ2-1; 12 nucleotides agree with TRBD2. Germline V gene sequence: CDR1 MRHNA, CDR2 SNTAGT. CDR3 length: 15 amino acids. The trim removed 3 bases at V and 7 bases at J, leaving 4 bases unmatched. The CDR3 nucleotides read TGTGCCAGCAGTGAGACTAGCGGGAGAGCGAATGAGCAGTTCTTC. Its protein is CASSETSGRANEQFF.

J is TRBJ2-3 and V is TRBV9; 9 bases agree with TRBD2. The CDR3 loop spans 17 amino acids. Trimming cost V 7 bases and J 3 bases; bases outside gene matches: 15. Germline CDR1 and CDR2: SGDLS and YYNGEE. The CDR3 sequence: CASARGREGARTDTQYF. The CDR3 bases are TGTGCCAGCGCTCGGGGGCGGGAGGGCGCACGGACAGATACGCAGTATTTT.

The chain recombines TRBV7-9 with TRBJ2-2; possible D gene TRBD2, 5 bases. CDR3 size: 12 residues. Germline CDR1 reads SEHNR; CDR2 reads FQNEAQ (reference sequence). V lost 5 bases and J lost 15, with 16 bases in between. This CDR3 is CASSQGGRLLFF. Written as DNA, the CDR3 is TGTGCCAGCAGCCAAGGAGGCCGGCTTTTGTTTTTT. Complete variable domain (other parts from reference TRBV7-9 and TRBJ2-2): DTGVSQNPRHKITKRGQNVTFRCDPISEHNRLYWYRQTLGQGPEFLTYFQNEAQLEKSRLLSDRFSAERPKGSFSTLEIQRTEQGDSAMYLCASSQGGRLLFFGEGSRLTVL.

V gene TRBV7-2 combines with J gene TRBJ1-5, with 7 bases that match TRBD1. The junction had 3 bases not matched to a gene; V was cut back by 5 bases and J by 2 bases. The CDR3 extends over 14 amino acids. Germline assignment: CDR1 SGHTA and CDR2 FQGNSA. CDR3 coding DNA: TGTGCCAGCAGCAGGGACAGAGGCAATCAGCCCCAGCATTTT. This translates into CASSRDRGNQPQHF. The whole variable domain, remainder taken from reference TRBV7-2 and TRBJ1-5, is GAGVSQSPSNKVTEKGKDVELRCDPISGHTALYWYRQSLGQGLEFLIYFQGNSAPDKSGLPSDRFSAERTGGSVSTLTIQRTQQEDSAVYLCASSRDRGNQPQHFGDGTRLSIL.

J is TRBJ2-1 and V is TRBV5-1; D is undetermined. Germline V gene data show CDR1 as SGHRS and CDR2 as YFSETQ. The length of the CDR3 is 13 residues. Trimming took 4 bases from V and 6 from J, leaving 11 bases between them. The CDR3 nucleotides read TGCGCCAGCAGCGAGGTAGTGGGCAATGAGCAGTTCTTC. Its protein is CASSEVVGNEQFF.

The CDR3 reads CASSPDPRSYNEQFF. Here the CDR3 DNA reads TGTGCCAGCAGCCCCGACCCCCGCTCCTACAATGAGCAGTTCTTC. The chain links TRBV28 to TRBJ2-1; D is uncertain. Germline-derived CDR1 and CDR2 are MDHEN and SYDVKM. V lost 6 bases and J lost 0, with 12 bases in between. The CDR3 spans 15 residues. Complete variable domain (other parts from reference TRBV28 and TRBJ2-1): DVKVTQSSRYLVKRTGEKVFLECVQDMDHENMFWYRQDPGLGLRLIYFSYDVKMKEKGDIPEGYSVSREKKERFSLILESASTNQTSMYLCASSPDPRSYNEQFFGPGTRLTVL.

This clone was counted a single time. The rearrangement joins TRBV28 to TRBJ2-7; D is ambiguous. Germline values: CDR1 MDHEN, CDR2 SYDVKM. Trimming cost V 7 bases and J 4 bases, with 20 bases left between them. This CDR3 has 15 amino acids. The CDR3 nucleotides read TGTGCCAGCAATCCTACCCGGTTGAGAACTTACGAGCAGTACTTC. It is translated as CASNPTRLRTYEQYF.

The CDR3 is CASRPGTSSPGEQYF. The CDR3 DNA reads TGTGCCAGCAGGCCAGGGACTAGCTCACCTGGGGAGCAGTACTTC. The chain combines TRBV6-1 with TRBJ2-7, with 9 nucleotides matching TRBD2. Trimming at V came to 6 bases and at J to 7 bases, leaving 13 bases not matched to a gene. The CDR3 totals 15 residues. Germline loops: CDR1 MNHNS, CDR2 SASEGT.

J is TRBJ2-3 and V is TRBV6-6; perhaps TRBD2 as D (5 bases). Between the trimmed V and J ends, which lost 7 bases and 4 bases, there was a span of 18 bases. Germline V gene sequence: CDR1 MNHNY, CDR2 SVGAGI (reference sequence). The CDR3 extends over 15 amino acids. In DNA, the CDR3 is TGTGCCAGCACCCCATTCGCGGGCCAGTCAGATACGCAGTATTTT. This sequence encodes CASTPFAGQSDTQYF.

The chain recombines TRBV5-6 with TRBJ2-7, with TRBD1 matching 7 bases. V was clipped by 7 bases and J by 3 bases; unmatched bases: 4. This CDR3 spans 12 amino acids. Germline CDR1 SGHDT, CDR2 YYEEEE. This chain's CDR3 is CASFGTDYEQYF. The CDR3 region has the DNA TGTGCCAGCTTCGGGACAGACTACGAGCAGTACTTC.

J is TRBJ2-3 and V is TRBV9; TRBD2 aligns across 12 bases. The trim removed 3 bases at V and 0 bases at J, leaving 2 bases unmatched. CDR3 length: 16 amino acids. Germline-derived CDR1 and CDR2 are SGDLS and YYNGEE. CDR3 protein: CASSASGGESTDTQYF. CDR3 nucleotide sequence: TGTGCCAGCAGCGCTAGCGGGGGGGAGAGCACAGATACGCAGTATTTT.

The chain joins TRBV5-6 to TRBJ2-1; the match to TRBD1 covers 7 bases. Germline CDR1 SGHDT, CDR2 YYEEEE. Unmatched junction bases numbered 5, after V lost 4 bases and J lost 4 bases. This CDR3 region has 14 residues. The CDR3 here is CASSRDRAYNEQFF. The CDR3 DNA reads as TGTGCCAGCAGCAGGGACAGAGCATACAATGAGCAGTTCTTC. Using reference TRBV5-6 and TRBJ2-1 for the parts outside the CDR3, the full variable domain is DAGVTQSPTHLIKTRGQQVTLRCSPKSGHDTVSWYQQALGQGPQFIFQYYEEEERQRGNFPDRFSGHQFPNYSSELNVNALLLGDSALYLCASSRDRAYNEQFFGPGTRLTVL.

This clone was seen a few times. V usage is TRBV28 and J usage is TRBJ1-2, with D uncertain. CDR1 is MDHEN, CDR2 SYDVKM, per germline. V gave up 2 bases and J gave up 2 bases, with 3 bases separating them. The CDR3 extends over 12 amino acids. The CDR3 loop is CASSLGNYGYTF. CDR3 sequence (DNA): TGTGCCAGCAGTTTAGGAAACTATGGCTACACCTTC.

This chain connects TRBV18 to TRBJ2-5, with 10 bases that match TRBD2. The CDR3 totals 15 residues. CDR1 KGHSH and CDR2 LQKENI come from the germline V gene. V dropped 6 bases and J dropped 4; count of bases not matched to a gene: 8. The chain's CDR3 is CASSALAGVSETQYF. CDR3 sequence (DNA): TGTGCCAGCTCGGCTCTAGCGGGAGTTTCAGAGACCCAGTACTTC.